The source of this T cell receptor (beta chain) is a study of beta chain features in type 1 diabetes. Sorted populations were all over 98% pure. This clone has more than one count but fewer than ten. V was pared by 0 bases and J by 5 bases, with 9 bases of the junction left unmatched. CDR3 length: 17 amino acids. Isolated RNA was reverse transcribed in full, so expressed TCRB transcripts were sequenced. Only in-frame clones appear in the TCRdb table, and some are missing; sequencing was by immunoSEQ multiplex PCR. Of under 950,000 clones listed, 15% to 20% are singletons. Sequencing was carried out using naive CD4+ T cells from blood. The gene calls are TRBV23-1 and TRBJ2-2; 7 nucleotides match TRBD2. TRBV23-1 qualifies as an ORF whose function is uncertain. This TCR was recovered from a woman aged 18-30 years in good health. The CDR3, as DNA: TGCGCCAGCAGTCAATCGAGCACCCGGGGGGTTACCGGGGAGCTGTTTTTT. Protein product: CASSQSSTRGVTGELFF.